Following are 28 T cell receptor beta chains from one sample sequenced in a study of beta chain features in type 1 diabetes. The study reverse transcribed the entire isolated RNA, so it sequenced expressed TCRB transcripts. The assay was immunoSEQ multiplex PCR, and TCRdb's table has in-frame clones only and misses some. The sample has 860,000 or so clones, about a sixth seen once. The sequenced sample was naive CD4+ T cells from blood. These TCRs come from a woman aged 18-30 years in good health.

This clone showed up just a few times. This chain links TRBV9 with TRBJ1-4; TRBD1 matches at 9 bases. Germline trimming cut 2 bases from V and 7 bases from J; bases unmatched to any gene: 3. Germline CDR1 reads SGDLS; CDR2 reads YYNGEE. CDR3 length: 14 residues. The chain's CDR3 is CASSVGQGIEKLFF. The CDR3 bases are TGTGCCAGCAGCGTCGGACAGGGGATTGAAAAACTGTTTTTT.

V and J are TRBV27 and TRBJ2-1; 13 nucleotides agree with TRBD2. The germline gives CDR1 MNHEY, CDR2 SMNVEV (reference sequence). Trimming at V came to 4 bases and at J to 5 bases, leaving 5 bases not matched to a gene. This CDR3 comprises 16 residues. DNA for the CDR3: TGTGCCAGCAGTTCCCCCGGGACTAGCGGGAACAATGAGCAGTTCTTC. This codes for CASSSPGTSGNNEQFF.

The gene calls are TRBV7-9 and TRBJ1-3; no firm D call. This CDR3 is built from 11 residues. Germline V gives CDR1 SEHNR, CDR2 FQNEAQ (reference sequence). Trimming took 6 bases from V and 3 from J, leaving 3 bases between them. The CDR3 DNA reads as TGTGCCAGCAGGAATGGAAACACCATATATTTT. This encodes CASRNGNTIYF.

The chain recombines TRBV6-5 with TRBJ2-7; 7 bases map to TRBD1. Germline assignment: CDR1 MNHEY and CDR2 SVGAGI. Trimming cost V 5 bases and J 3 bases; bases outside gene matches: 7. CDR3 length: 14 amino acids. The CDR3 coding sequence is TGTGCCAGCAGTGCCTACAGGGGAAGCTACGAGCAGTACTTC. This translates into CASSAYRGSYEQYF.

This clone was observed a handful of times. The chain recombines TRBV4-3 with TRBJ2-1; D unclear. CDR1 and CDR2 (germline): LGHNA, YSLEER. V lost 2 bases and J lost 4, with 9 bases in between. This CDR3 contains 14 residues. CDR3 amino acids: CASSQLNTYNEQFF. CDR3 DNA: TGCGCCAGCAGCCAACTGAACACTTACAATGAGCAGTTCTTC.

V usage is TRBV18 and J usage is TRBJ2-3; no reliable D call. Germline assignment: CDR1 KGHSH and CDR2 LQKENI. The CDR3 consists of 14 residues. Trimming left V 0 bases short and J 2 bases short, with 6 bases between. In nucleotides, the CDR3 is TGTGCCAGCTCACCACCAGGGAACACAGATACGCAGTATTTT. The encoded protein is CASSPPGNTDTQYF.

CDR3: CASSRTPDTQYF. The CDR3 DNA follows: TGTGCCAGCAGTAGGACCCCAGATACGCAGTATTTT. This chain links TRBV25-1 with TRBJ2-3; the D is unclear. Germline V gene lookup returns CDR1 MGHDK and CDR2 SYGVNS. Trimming left V 5 bases short and J 4 bases short, with 7 bases between. There are 12 residues in the CDR3. Complete variable domain (other parts from reference TRBV25-1 and TRBJ2-3): EADIYQTPRYLVIGTGKKITLECSQTMGHDKMYWYQQDPGMELHLIHYSYGVNSTEKGDLSSESTVSRIRTEHFPLTLESARPSHTSQYLCASSRTPDTQYFGPGTRLTVL.

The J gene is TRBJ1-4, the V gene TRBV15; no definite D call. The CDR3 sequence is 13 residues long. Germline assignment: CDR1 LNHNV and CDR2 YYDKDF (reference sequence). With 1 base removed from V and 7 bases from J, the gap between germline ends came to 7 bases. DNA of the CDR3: TGTGCCACCAGCAGAGCGAAGACTGAAAAACTGTTTTTT. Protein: CATSRAKTEKLFF.

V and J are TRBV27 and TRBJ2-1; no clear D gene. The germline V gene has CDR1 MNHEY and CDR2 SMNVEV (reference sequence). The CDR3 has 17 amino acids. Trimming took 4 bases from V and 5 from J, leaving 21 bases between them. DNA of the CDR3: TGTGCCAGCAGTTCTAGAATAGGCCACGGGCAGGACAATGAGCAGTTCTTC. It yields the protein CASSSRIGHGQDNEQFF.

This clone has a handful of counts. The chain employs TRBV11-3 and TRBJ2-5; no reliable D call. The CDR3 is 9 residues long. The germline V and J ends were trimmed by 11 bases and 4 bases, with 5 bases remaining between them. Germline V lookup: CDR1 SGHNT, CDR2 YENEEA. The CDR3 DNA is TGTGCCTGCGGAGAGACCCAGTACTTC. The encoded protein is CACGETQYF.

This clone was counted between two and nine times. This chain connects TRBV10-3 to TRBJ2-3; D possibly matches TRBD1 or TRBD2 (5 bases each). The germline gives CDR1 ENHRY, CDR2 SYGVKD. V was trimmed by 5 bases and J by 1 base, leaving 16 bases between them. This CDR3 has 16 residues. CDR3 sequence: CAISLGPASGTDTQYF. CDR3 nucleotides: TGTGCCATCAGTCTGGGACCAGCCTCGGGCACAGATACGCAGTATTTT.

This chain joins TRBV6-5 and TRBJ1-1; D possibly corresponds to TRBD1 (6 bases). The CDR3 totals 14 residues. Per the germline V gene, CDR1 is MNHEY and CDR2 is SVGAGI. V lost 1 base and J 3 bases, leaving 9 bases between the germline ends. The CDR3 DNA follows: TGTGCCAGCAGTTACTGGGCAGGGGACACTGAAGCTTTCTTT. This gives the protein CASSYWAGDTEAFF.

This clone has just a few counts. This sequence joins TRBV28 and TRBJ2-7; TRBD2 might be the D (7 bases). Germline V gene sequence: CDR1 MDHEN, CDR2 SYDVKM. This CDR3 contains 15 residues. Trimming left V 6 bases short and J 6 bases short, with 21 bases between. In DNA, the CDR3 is TGTGCCAGCAGCTCCGGGGGGCGGGTGGCTGGCGAGCAGTACTTC. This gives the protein CASSSGGRVAGEQYF.

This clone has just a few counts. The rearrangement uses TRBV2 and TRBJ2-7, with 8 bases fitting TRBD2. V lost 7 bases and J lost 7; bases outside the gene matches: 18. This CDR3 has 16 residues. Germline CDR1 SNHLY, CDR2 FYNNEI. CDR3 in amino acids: CASTYRSGSLLGEQYF. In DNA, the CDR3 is TGTGCCAGCACCTATCGGAGCGGGAGTCTTCTCGGGGAGCAGTACTTC.

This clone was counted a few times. This CDR3 is CASSTQQGVGAFF. The CDR3 DNA reads TGTGCCAGCAGCACACAACAGGGGGTTGGAGCTTTCTTT. This chain uses TRBV7-2 with TRBJ1-1, with 8 bases that match TRBD1. V gave up 5 bases and J gave up 10 bases; unmatched junction bases: 9. Germline values: CDR1 SGHTA, CDR2 FQGNSA. The CDR3 runs to 13 residues.

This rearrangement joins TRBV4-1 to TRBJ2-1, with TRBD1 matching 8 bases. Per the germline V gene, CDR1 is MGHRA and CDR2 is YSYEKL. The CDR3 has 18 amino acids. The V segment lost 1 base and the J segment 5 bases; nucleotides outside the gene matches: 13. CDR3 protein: CASSQAGQGAKRNNEQFF. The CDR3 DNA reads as TGCGCCAGCAGCCAAGCTGGACAGGGAGCAAAGAGAAACAATGAGCAGTTCTTC.

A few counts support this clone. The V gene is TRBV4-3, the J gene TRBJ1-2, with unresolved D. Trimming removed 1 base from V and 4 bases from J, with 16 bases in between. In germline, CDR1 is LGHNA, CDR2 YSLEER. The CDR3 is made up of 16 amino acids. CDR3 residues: CASSQVSRFPIYGYTF. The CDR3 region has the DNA TGCGCCAGCAGCCAAGTATCGCGGTTCCCTATCTATGGCTACACCTTC.

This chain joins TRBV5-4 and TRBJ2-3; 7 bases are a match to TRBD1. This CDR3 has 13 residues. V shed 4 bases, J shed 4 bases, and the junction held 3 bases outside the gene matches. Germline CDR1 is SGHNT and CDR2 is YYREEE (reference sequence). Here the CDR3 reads CASSGQGADTQYF. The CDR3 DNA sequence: TGTGCCAGCAGCGGTCAGGGGGCAGATACGCAGTATTTT.

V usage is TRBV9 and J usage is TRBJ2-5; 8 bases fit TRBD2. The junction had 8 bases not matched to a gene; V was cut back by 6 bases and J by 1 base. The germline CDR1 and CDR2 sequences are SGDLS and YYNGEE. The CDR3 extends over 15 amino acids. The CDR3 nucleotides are TGTGCCAGCACCGCCAGTAGCGGGATCCAAGAGACCCAGTACTTC. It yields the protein CASTASSGIQETQYF.

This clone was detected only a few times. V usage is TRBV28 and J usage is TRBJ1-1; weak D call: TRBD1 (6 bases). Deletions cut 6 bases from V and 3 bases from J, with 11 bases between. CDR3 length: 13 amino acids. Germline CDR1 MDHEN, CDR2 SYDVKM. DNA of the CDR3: TGTGCCAGCAGCCGGCAGGGGTACACTGAAGCTTTCTTT. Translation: CASSRQGYTEAFF.

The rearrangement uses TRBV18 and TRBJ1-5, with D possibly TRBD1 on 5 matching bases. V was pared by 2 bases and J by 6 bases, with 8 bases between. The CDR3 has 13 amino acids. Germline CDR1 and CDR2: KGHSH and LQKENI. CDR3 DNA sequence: TGTGCCAGCTCACCAACCGACAGTCAGCCCCAGCATTTT. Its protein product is CASSPTDSQPQHF.

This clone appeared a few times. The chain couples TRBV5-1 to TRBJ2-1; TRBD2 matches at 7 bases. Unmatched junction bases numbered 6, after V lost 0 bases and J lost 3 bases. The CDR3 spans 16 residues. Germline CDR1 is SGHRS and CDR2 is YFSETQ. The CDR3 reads CASSLAAGVFYNEQFF. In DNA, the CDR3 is TGCGCCAGCAGCTTGGCCGCGGGAGTCTTCTACAATGAGCAGTTCTTC.

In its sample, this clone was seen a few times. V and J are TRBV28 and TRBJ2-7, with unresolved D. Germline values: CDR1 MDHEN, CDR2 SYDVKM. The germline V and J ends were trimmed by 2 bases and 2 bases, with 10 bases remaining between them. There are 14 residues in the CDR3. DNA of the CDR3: TGTGCCAGCAGTTTAAGCTACAGTACCTACGAGCAGTACTTC. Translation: CASSLSYSTYEQYF.

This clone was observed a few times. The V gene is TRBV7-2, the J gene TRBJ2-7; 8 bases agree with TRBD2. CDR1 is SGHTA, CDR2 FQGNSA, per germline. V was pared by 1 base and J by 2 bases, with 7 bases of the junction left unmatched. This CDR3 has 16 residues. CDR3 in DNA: TGTGCCAGCAGCTTAGGTCCTAGCGGGTCCACCTACGAGCAGTACTTC. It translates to CASSLGPSGSTYEQYF.

The CDR3 nucleotides are TGTGCCAGCAGCTTAGCGATCGGGTCCTACAATGAGCAGTTCTTC. Residues: CASSLAIGSYNEQFF. The rearrangement joins TRBV7-2 to TRBJ2-1; D is uncertain. The germline gives CDR1 SGHTA, CDR2 FQGNSA. Trimming took off 0 bases at V and 1 base at J, with 7 bases between the two ends. This CDR3 comprises 15 residues.

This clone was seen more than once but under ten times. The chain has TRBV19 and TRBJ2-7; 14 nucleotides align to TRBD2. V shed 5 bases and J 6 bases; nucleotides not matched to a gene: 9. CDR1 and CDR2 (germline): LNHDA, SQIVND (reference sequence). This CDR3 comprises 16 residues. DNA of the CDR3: TGTGCCAGTAGTCCCCCCGGGACTAGCGGGAGTCCCGAGCAGTACTTC. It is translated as CASSPPGTSGSPEQYF.

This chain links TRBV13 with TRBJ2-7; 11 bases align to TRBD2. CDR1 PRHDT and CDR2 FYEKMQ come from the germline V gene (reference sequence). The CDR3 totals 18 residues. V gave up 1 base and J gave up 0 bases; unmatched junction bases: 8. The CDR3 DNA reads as TGTGCCAGCAGCTTAGCGTTCGGGCTAGCGGGAGGCTCCTACGAGCAGTACTTC. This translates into CASSLAFGLAGGSYEQYF.

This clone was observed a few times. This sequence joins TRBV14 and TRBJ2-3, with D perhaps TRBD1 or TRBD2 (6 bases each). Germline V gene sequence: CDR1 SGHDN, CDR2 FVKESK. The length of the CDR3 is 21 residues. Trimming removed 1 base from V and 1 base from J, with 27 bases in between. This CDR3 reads CASSQGGAAREEWVCTDTQYF. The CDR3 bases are TGTGCCAGCAGCCAAGGGGGGGCCGCCAGAGAGGAATGGGTGTGCACAGATACGCAGTATTTT. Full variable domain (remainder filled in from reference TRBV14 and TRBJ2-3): EAGVTQFPSHSVIEKGQTVTLRCDPISGHDNLYWYRRVMGKEIKFLLHFVKESKQDESGMPNNRFLAERTGGTYSTLKVQPAELEDSGVYFCASSQGGAAREEWVCTDTQYFGPGTRLTVL.